The rows below give T cell receptor beta chains drawn from one sample of a study of cytomegalovirus exposure and HLA in healthy donors. TCRdb's table, derived via immunoSEQ multiplex PCR, lists solely in-frame clones and lacks some. The listing contains 100,000 to 150,000 clones. Sequencing input: PBMCs. These receptors were collected from a man aged 40-49 years in good health and CMV-seronegative. CDR3s leave out the opening cysteine and the closing phenylalanine or tryptophan.

V	CDR3
TRBV7-2	ASSGDRGWEQY
TRBV10-3	ASRQDSYNEQF
TRBV19	ASSITGTSYNEQF
TRBV6-1	ASSDSYRAGELF
TRBV5-5	ASSLGTVYGYT
TRBV7-9	ASSQGAQVGETQY
TRBV6-6	ASSYGAGGYEQY
TRBV9	ASSVGTSRGAAKNIQY
TRBV6-5	ASSRNYLYEQY
TRBV6-5	ASSPLAEPYEQY
TRBV6-5	ASSYSTGGGAEAF
TRBV11-3	ASSFTGTTNEKLF
TRBV7-2	ASSLSLAGGQETQY
TRBV2	ASSPTRGVAGELF
TRBV10-3	AISASGVGSEKLF
TRBV7-6	ASSGLTSGSQYEQF
TRBV7-8	ASSLPESRESDEQY
TRBV7-9	ASSSGASGRIGQETQY
TRBV2	ASTTQGPLYEQY
TRBV10-3	AISVGLADEQY
TRBV11-3	ASSSGQGWETQY
TRBV6-1	ASSVGLVGYEQY
TRBV7-8	ASSFILNTEAF
TRBV5-1	ASSLRGTYNEQF
TRBV4-1	ASSQPGDEQF
TRBV7-3	ASSSAGAGEQF
TRBV5-1	ASSMTAGGQETQY
TRBV29-1	SVAYATSGRGYEQY
TRBV7-9	ASSLGVAGGTRETQY
TRBV27	ASSFGTGLPYEQY
TRBV6-5	ASRREGSPLH